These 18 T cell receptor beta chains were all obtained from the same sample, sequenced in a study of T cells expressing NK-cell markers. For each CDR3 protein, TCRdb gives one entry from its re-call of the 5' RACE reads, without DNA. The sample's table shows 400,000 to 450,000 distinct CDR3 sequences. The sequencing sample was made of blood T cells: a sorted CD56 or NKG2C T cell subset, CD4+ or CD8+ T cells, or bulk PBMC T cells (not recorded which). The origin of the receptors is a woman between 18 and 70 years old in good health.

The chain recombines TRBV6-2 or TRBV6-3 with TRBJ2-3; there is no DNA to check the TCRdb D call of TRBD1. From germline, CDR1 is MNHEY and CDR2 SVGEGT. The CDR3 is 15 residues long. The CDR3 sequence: CASSSDRGGPDTQYF.

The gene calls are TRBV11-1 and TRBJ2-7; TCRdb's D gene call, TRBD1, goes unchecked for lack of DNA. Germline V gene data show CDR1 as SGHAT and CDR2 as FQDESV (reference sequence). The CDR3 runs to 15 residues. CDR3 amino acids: CASSFRQGQAYEQYF. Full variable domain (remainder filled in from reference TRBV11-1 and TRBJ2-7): EAEVAQSPRYKITEKSQAVAFWCDPISGHATLYWYRQILGQGPELLVQFQDESVVDDSQLPKDRFSAERLKGVDSTLKIQPAELGDSAMYLCASSFRQGQAYEQYFGPGTRLTVT.

CDR3 loop: CASSWRGPNTEAFF. The chain has TRBV5-4 and TRBJ1-1; TCRdb lists TRBD1, though no DNA is available to test this call. Germline CDR1 reads SGHNT; CDR2 reads YYREEE (reference sequence). There are 14 residues in the CDR3.

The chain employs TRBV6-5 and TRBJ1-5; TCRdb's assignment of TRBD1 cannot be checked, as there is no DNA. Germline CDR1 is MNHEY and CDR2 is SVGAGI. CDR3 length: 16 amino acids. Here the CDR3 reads CASSYSRDRDNQPQHF.

The CDR3 reads CASQGPTGELFF. This sequence joins TRBV19 and TRBJ2-2; with no DNA, the TCRdb D assignment of TRBD1 cannot be verified. Germline V gene lookup returns CDR1 LNHDA and CDR2 SQIVND (reference sequence). The length of the CDR3 is 12 residues.

This chain's CDR3 is CASSSASSSYGYTF. The chain employs TRBV7-2 and TRBJ1-2. There are 14 residues in the CDR3. Germline V gene sequence: CDR1 SGHTA, CDR2 FQGNSA.

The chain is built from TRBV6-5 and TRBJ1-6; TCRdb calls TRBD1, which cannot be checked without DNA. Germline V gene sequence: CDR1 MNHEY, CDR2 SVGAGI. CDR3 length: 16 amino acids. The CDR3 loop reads CASSYEWDTNNSPLHF.

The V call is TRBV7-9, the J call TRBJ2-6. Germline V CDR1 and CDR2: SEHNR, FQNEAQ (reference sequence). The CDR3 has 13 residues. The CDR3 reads CASSLAGANVLTF.

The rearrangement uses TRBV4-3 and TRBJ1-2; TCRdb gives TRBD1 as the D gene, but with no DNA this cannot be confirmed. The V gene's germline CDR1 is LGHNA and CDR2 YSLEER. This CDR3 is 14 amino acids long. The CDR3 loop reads CASSQAGDGYGYTF.

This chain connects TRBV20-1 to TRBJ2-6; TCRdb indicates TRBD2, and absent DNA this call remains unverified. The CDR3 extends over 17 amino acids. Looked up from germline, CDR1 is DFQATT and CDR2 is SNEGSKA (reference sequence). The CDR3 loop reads CSARGRQGTAGANVLTF.

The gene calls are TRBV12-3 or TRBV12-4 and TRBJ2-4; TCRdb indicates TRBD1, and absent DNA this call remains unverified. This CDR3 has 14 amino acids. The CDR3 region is CASSLQGAKNIQYF.

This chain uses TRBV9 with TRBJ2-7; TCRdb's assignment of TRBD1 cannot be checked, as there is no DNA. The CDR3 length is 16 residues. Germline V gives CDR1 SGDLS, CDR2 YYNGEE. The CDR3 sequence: CASSPGGRGIRYEQYF.

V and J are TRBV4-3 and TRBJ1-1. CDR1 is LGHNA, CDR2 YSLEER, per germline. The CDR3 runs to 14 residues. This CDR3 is CASSQRTRNTEAFF.

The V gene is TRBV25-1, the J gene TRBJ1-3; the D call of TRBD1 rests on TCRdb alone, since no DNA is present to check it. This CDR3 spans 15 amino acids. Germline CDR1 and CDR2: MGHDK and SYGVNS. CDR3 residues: CASSDPGGPGNTIYF.

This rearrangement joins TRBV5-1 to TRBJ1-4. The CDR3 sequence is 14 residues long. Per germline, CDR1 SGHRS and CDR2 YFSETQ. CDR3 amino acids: CASSASSTNEKLFF.

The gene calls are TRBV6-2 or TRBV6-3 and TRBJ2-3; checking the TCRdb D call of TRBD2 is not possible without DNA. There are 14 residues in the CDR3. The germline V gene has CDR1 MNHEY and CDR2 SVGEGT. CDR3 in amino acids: CASSFGGLSDTQYF.

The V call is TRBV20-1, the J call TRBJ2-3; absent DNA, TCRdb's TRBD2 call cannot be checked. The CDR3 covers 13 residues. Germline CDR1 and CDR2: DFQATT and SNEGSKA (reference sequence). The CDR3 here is CSAGERVTDTQYF.

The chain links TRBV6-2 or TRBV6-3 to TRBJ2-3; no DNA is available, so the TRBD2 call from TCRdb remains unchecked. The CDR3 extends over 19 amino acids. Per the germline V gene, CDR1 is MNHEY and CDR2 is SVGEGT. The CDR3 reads CASSYWASGSLTHTDTQYF.